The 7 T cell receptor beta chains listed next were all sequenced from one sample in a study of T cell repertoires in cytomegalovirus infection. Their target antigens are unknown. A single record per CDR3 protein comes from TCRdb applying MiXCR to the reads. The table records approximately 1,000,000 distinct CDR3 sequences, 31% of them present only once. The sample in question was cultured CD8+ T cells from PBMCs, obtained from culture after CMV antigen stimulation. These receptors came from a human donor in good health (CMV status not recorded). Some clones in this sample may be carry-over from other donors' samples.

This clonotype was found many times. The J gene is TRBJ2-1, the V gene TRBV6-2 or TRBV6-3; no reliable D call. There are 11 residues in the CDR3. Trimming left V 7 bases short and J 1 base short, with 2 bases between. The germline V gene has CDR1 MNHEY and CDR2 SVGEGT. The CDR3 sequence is CASTSYNEQFF. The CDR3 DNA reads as TGTGCCAGCACTTCCTACAATGAGCAGTTCTTC.

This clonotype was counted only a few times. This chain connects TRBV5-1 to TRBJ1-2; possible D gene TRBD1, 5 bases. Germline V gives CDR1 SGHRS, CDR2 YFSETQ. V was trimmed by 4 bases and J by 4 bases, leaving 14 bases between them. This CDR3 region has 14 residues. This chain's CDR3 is CASSEKTALYGYTF. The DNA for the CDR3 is TGCGCCAGCAGCGAAAAGACAGCTCTCTATGGCTACACCTTC.

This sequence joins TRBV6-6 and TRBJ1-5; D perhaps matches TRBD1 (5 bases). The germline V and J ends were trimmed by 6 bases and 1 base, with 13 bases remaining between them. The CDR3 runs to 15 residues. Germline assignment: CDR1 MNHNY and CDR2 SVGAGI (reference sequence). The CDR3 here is CASSKGLQSNQPQHF. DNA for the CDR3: TGTGCCAGCAGCAAGGGACTTCAGAGCAATCAGCCCCAGCATTTT.

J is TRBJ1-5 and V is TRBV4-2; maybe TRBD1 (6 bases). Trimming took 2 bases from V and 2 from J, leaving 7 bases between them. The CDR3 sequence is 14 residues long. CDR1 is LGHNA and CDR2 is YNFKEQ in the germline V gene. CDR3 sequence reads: CASSQRQGNQPQHF. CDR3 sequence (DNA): TGTGCCAGCAGCCAAAGACAGGGCAATCAGCCCCAGCATTTT.

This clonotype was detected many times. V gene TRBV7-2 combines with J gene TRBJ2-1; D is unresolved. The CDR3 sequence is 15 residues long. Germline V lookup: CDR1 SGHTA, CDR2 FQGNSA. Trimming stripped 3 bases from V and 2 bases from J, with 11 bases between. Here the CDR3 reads CASSFSGRAYNEQFF. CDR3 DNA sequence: TGTGCCAGCAGCTTTAGTGGCCGGGCCTACAATGAGCAGTTCTTC.

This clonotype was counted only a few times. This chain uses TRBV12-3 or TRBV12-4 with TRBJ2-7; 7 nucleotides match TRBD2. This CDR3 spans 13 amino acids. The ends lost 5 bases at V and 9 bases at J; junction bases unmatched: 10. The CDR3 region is CASSRGGQMGQYF. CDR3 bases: TGTGCCAGCAGTCGCGGGGGTCAGATGGGGCAGTACTTC.

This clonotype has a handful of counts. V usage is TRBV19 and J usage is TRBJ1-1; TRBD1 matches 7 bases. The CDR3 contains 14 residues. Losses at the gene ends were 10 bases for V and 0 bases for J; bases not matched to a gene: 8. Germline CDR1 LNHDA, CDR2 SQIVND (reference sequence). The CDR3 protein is CATTDRFLNTEAFF. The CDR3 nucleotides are TGTGCCACAACGGACAGGTTTCTGAACACTGAAGCTTTCTTT.